The present entry profiles one T cell receptor (beta chain) with its context. Clones were read by immunoSEQ multiplex PCR, and TCRdb kept only the in-frame ones, dropping some. The table includes approximately 200,000 clones, about 87% detected once. This entry comes from a study of blood T cell repertoires in COVID-19. This sequence was found in a man in his 70s with acute or convalescent COVID-19. Material for sequencing was peripheral blood.

CDR3 sequence reads: CASSLSSLGSYTF. DNA for the CDR3: TGTGCCAGCAGTTTAAGTTCCCTGGGCAGCTACACCTTC. The chain links TRBV12-3 or TRBV12-4 to TRBJ1-2; D is unclear. This CDR3 is 13 amino acids long. Between the trimmed V and J ends, which lost 2 bases and 9 bases, there was a span of 13 bases.